Listed below are T cell receptor beta chains from one sample, sequenced in a study of early T cells in non-severe SARS-CoV-2 infection. TCRdb reprocessed the 5' RACE reads via MiXCR and lists one record per CDR3 protein. The repertoire holds tens of thousands of distinct CDR3 sequences, with approximately 15% as singletons. The sample consisted of whole blood, taken at baseline. The receptors were gathered from an adult who was a healthcare worker with PCR-confirmed SARS-CoV-2 infection or an uninfected control (not recorded which). The CDR3 runs from the conserved cysteine through the conserved F or W. A D gene is named only where the DNA matches it firmly. For some rows the clone size is stated as once, few or many, or as a class when expanded; others skip it.

j_call v_call cdr3_length clone_size d_call cdr3_nt cdr3_aa
TRBJ2-7 TRBV20-1 11 . . TGCAGTGCTCCCGCGGCTGGCGAGCAGTACTTC CSAPAAGEQYF
TRBJ1-5 TRBV5-5 15 . . TGTGCCAGCAGCCGACAGCCCGGCTTCAATCAGCCCCAGCATTTT CASSRQPGFNQPQHF
TRBJ1-2 TRBV20-1 15 . TRBD1 TGCAGTGCTAGGGGGACAGGGATCGTCGGCTATGGCTACACCTTC CSARGTGIVGYGYTF
TRBJ2-1 TRBV11-2 15 . TRBD2 TGTGCCAGCAGCTTAGAACTAGCGGGAGTTCGGGAGCAGTTCTTC CASSLELAGVREQFF
TRBJ2-7 TRBV9 16 . TRBD2 TGTGCCAGCAGCGTAGCTAGCGGGATAGGTTTTACCGAGCAGTACTTC CASSVASGIGFTEQYF
TRBJ1-6 TRBV20-1 16 few . TGCAGTGCTAGAGATTGGGGAAGCTCCTATAATTCACCCCTCCACTTT CSARDWGSSYNSPLHF
TRBJ1-1 TRBV29-1 12 . . TGCAGCTCCTCAGTCCCGGGCACTGAAGCTTTCTTT CSSSVPGTEAFF
TRBJ1-1 TRBV7-2 14 . . TGTGCCAGCAGCTTAGCGGGGGTAGGCACTGAAGCTTTCTTT CASSLAGVGTEAFF
TRBJ2-2 TRBV2 13 few . TGTGCCAGCAGTCTAGCGATTGTCGGGGAGCTGTTTTTT CASSLAIVGELFF
TRBJ2-1 TRBV20-1 13 few . TGCAGTGCTCAGATACCCGATAGAAACGAGCAGTTCTTC CSAQIPDRNEQFF
TRBJ2-3 TRBV19 15 . . TGTGCCAGTAGAACGGGCATGGCTGGGACAGATACGCAGTATTTT CASRTGMAGTDTQYF
TRBJ1-5 TRBV7-2 14 . . TGTGCCAGCAGCTCGGCCGGGATCAATCAGCCCCAGCATTTT CASSSAGINQPQHF
TRBJ2-5 TRBV20-1 13 . TRBD1 TGCAGTGCTACAGGACAGGGCCAAGAGACCCAGTACTTC CSATGQGQETQYF
TRBJ2-5 TRBV7-9 11 few . TGTGCCAGCAGCTTACAACTAGAGAAGTACTTC CASSLQLEKYF
TRBJ2-1 TRBV11-2 13 medium-sized . TGTGCCAGCAGCTCCGTACCGGACAATGAGCAGTTCTTC CASSSVPDNEQFF
TRBJ2-3 TRBV9 15 many TRBD2 TGTGCCAGCAGCGTGAGCGGGACCAGCACAGATACGCAGTATTTT CASSVSGTSTDTQYF
TRBJ2-1 TRBV18 14 . . TGTGCCAGCTCACCACCGGGACCGCGCAATGAGCAGTTCTTC CASSPPGPRNEQFF
TRBJ1-2 TRBV12-3/TRBV12-4 11 few . TGTGCCAGCAGTACAGGGTATGGCTACACCTTC CASSTGYGYTF
TRBJ1-6 TRBV12-3/TRBV12-4 15 few TRBD1 TGTGCCAGCAGTTCGGGACAGGGCAGAATTTCACCCCTCCACTTT CASSSGQGRISPLHF
TRBJ2-3 TRBV5-1 16 few . TGCGCCAGCAGCGGACCAGGGACCGCCACAGGGGATACGCAGTATTTT CASSGPGTATGDTQYF
TRBJ1-4 TRBV4-3 16 many TRBD1 TGCGCCAGCAGCCAAGGAAGAGGGACAGGGGGCGAAAAACTGTTTTTT CASSQGRGTGGEKLFF
TRBJ2-1 TRBV7-8 14 few . TGTGCCAGCAGCCAGTCGGGCTCCTACAATGAGCAGTTCTTC CASSQSGSYNEQFF
TRBJ2-6 TRBV5-5 15 few . TGTGCCAGCAGCTTTGACCTCTCTGGGGCCAACGTCCTGACTTTC CASSFDLSGANVLTF
TRBJ2-7 TRBV19 15 . . TGTGCCAGTAGTACCGACGCAAGAGGGACCTACGAGCAGTACTTC CASSTDARGTYEQYF
TRBJ1-5 TRBV5-1 13 few . TGCGCCAGCAGTGGGTCTCCCTATCAGCCCCAGCATTTT CASSGSPYQPQHF
TRBJ2-7 TRBV29-1 12 few TRBD1 TGCAGCGCCCTGGACAGGGGCCCCTCCTATTACTTC CSALDRGPSYYF
TRBJ2-5 TRBV5-1 16 . TRBD2 TGCGCCAGCAGCGGGGGAGCGGGAAACGGGGAAGAGACCCAGTACTTC CASSGGAGNGEETQYF
TRBJ2-3 TRBV9 15 many . TGTGCCAGCAGCGTAGGGGGCAATCCGACAGATACGCAGTATTTT CASSVGGNPTDTQYF
TRBJ2-3 TRBV7-8 12 few . TGTGCCAGCAGCTTAGCACCAGATACGCAGTATTTT CASSLAPDTQYF
TRBJ1-2 TRBV4-1 12 few . TGCGCCAGCAGTCACATCACGGGGGGCTACACCTTC CASSHITGGYTF
TRBJ1-5 TRBV6-1 16 . TRBD1 TGTGCCAGCAGTGCCGGCGCGGGGACAGGGGGTCAGCCCCAGCATTTT CASSAGAGTGGQPQHF
TRBJ2-3 TRBV7-8 15 few TRBD2 TGTGCCAGCAGCCAAGCGGGAGTGGGGGCAGATACGCAGTATTTT CASSQAGVGADTQYF
TRBJ2-7 TRBV30 15 few TRBD1 TGTGCCTGGAGTGTATACGGGACAGGGAACTACGAGCAGTACTTC CAWSVYGTGNYEQYF
TRBJ2-1 TRBV24-1 15 many . TGTGCCACCAGTGAAAGAGGACTAACCTACAATGAGCAGTTCTTC CATSERGLTYNEQFF
TRBJ2-6 TRBV20-1 14 . . TGCAGTGCTCGGGCTTTAGCGGGGGCCAACGTCCTGACTTTC CSARALAGANVLTF
TRBJ2-7 TRBV12-3/TRBV12-4 13 many . TGTGCCAGCAGTTTAATCGGCGGCTACGAGCAGTACTTC CASSLIGGYEQYF
TRBJ2-1 TRBV5-1 14 . TRBD2 TGCGCCAGTCAGACTAGCGGAAATTACAATGAGCAGTTCTTC CASQTSGNYNEQFF
TRBJ2-7 TRBV7-2 14 many . TGTGCCAGCAGCCTACCCACGACTGCCTACGAGCAGTACTTC CASSLPTTAYEQYF
TRBJ1-4 TRBV12-3/TRBV12-4 15 once . TGTGCCAGCACGTCCGGGAACAGGGTTGATGAAAAACTGTTTTTT CASTSGNRVDEKLFF
TRBJ2-7 TRBV7-2 13 . . TGTGCCAGCAGCTCCGGCACGGGCTACGAGCAGTACTTC CASSSGTGYEQYF
TRBJ2-2 TRBV4-1 17 few . TGCGCCAGCAGCCAAGCCGGTCCATCCACGAACACCGGGGAGCTGTTTTTT CASSQAGPSTNTGELFF
TRBJ1-2 TRBV6-5 15 once TRBD1 TGTGCCAGCAGTTACTCGAGGGGACAGAACTATGGCTACACCTTC CASSYSRGQNYGYTF
TRBJ1-6 TRBV10-3 13 . . TGTGCCATCAGAGGGATGGGCGGCTCACCCCTCCACTTT CAIRGMGGSPLHF
TRBJ2-1 TRBV18 15 many TRBD2 TGTGCCAGCTCACTGACTAGCGGGAGGGCGAATGAGCAGTTCTTC CASSLTSGRANEQFF
TRBJ2-1 TRBV20-1 15 . . TGCAGTGCTCTGAACGAGATCACACGTTACAATGAGCAGTTCTTC CSALNEITRYNEQFF
TRBJ1-5 TRBV12-3/TRBV12-4 14 few . TGTGCCAGCGGGGGCACAGGGCGCAATCAGCCCCAGCATTTT CASGGTGRNQPQHF
TRBJ2-5 TRBV10-3 17 few TRBD2 TGTGCCATCAGTGAGTCGGTTGGACTAGCGGATGAAGAGACCCAGTACTTC CAISESVGLADEETQYF
TRBJ1-1 TRBV7-9 12 . . TGTGCCAGCAGCTCTGGGTCCGGGACGGCTTTCTTT CASSSGSGTAFF
TRBJ2-7 TRBV12-3/TRBV12-4 13 . . TGTGCCAGCAGTGAGGGGACCTACTACGAGCAGTACTTC CASSEGTYYEQYF
TRBJ2-3 TRBV10-3 13 . . TGTGCCATCAGTGAGTTCAGCACAGATACGCAGTATTTT CAISEFSTDTQYF
TRBJ2-3 TRBV29-1 15 few . TGCAGCGTGCGAGTAGTAAGGCCCCCTCCGGATACGCAGTATTTT CSVRVVRPPPDTQYF
TRBJ2-3 TRBV20-1 16 . . TGCAGTGACTATGACTGGAAACAGCACAGCACAGATACGCAGTATTTT CSDYDWKQHSTDTQYF
TRBJ2-3 TRBV9 17 . TRBD2 TGTGCCAGCAGCGTAGCGCTAGCGGGAGCCAGCACAGATACGCAGTATTTT CASSVALAGASTDTQYF